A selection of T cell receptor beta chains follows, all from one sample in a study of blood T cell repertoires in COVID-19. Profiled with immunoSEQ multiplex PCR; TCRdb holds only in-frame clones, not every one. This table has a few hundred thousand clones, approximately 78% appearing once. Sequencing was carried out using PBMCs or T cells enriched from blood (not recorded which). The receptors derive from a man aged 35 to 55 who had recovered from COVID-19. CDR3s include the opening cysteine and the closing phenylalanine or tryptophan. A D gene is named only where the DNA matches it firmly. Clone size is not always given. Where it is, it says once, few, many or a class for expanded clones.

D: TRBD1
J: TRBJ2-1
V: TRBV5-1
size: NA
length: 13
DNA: TGCGCCAGCAGCTTAACACAGGGGAGTGAGCAGTTCTTC
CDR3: CASSLTQGSEQFF

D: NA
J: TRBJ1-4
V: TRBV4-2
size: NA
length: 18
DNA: TGTGCCAGCAGCCAAGTTTGGGGCAGGGATGCAACTAATGAAAAACTGTTTTTT
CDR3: CASSQVWGRDATNEKLFF

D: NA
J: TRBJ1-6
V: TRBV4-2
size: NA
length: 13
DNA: TGTGCCAGCAGCCAAGACGGGTATTCACCCCTCCACTTT
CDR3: CASSQDGYSPLHF

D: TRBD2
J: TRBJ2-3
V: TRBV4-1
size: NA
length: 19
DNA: TGCGCCAGCAGCCAAGATCCGACGACTAGCGGGAGTTTGACAGATACGCAGTATTTT
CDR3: CASSQDPTTSGSLTDTQYF

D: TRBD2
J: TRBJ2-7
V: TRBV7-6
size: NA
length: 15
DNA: TGTGCCAGCAGCTTAGGAACTAGCGGGATTTACGAGCAGTACTTC
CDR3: CASSLGTSGIYEQYF

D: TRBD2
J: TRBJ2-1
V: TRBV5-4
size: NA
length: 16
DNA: TGTGCCAGCAGCTTTAGCGGGGGGGGTTTAACGAATGAGCAGTTCTTC
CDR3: CASSFSGGGLTNEQFF

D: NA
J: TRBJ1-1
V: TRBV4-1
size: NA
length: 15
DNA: TGCGCCAGCAGCCCCACAGGGTCGAGTGGTTCGTGGGCTTTCTTT
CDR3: CASSPTGSSGSWAFF

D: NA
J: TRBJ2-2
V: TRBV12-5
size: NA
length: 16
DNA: TGTGCTAGTGGCCCCGACAGACTTCGGAACACCGGGGAGCTGTTTTTT
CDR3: CASGPDRLRNTGELFF

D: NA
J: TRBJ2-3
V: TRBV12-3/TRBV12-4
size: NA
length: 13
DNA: TGTGCCAGCAGTTTAGCGGGAGAAGATACGCAGTATTTT
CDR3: CASSLAGEDTQYF

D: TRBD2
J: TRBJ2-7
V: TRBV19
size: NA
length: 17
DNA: TGTGCCAGTAGTATTGGGGTAGCGGGAGCGGGGATAGACGAGCAGTACTTC
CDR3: CASSIGVAGAGIDEQYF

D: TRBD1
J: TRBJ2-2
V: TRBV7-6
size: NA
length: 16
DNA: TGTGCCAGCAGGACTCGGACAGGGTCGAACACCGGGGAGCTGTTTTTT
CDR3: CASRTRTGSNTGELFF

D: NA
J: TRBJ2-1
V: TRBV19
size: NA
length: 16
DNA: TGTGCCAGTAAACCGCCTCGCGGCGAACGAGACAATGAGCAGTTCTTC
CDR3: CASKPPRGERDNEQFF

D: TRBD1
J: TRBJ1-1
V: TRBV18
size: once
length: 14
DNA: TGTGCCAGCACAGGACAGGGGGCGTCCACTGAAGCTTTCTTT
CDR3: CASTGQGASTEAFF

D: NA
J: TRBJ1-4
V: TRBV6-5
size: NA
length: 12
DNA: TGTGCCAGCAGGTGGGGAGTGGAAAAACTGTTTTTT
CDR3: CASRWGVEKLFF

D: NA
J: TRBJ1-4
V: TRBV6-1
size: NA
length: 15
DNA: TGTGCCAGCAGTGACCGACAGGTTTCTAATGAAAAACTGTTTTTT
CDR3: CASSDRQVSNEKLFF

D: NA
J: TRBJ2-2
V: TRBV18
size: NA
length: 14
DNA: TGTGCCAGCTCCCTCAGGGGGAACACCGGGGAGCTGTTTTTT
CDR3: CASSLRGNTGELFF

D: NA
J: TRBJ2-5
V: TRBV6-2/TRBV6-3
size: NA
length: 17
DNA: TGTGCCAGCAGTTACTCTTTGGAGGGGGCCCGACAAGAGACCCAGTACTTC
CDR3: CASSYSLEGARQETQYF

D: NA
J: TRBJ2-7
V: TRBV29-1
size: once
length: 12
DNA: TGCAGCGGCCGGGACAACCCCTACGAGCAGTACTTC
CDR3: CSGRDNPYEQYF

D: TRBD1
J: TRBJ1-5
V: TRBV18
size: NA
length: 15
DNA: TGTGCCAGCTCACCGACAGGGGGGAACAATCAGCCCCAGCATTTT
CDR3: CASSPTGGNNQPQHF

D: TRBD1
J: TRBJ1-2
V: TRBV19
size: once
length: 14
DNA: TGTGCCAGTAGTGGAAGACAGGGGGCAGGTGGCTACACCTTC
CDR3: CASSGRQGAGGYTF

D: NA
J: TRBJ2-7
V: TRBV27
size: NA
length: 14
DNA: TGTGCCAGCAGTTCCAGCAGGGGAACCTACGAGCAGTACTTC
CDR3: CASSSSRGTYEQYF

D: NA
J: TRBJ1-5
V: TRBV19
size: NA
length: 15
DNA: TGTGCCAGTAGTATCAGGGTACGGAGCAATCAGCCCCAGCATTTT
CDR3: CASSIRVRSNQPQHF

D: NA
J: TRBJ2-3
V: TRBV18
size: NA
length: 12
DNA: TGTGCCAGCTCTCCTAGCACAGATACGCAGTATTTT
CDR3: CASSPSTDTQYF

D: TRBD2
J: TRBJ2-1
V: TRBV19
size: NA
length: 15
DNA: TGTGCCAGTAGTTACGGGAGGCTGGTCAACAATGAGCAGTTCTTC
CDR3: CASSYGRLVNNEQFF

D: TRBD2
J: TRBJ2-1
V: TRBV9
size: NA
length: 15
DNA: TGTGCCAGCAGCGAGACTAGCAGCTCCTACAATGAGCAGTTCTTC
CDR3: CASSETSSSYNEQFF

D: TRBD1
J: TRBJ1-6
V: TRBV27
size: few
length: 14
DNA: TGTGCCAGCAGTTCTCGACAGGGGGGGTCACCCCTCCACTTT
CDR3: CASSSRQGGSPLHF

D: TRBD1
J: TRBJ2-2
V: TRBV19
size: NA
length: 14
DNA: TGTGCCAGTACCAGACAGGGGTACACCGGGGAGCTGTTTTTT
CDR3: CASTRQGYTGELFF

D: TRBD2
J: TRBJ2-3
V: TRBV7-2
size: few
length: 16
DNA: TGTGCCAGCAGCTTATTGGATCTAGCGGACGCAGATACGCAGTATTTT
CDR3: CASSLLDLADADTQYF

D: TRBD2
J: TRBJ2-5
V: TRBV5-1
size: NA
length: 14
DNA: TGCGCCAGCAGCCGGGGGACTACTAAAGAGACCCAGTACTTC
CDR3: CASSRGTTKETQYF

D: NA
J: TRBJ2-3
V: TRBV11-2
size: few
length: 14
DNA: TGTGCCACGAGCAAATGGGGCGATATCGGTACGCAGTATTTT
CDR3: CATSKWGDIGTQYF

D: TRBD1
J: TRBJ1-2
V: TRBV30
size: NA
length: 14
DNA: TGTGCCTGGAGCCTGGGCAGGGGGCCAGGTGGCTACACCTTC
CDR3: CAWSLGRGPGGYTF

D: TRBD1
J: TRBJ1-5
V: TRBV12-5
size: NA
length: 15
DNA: TGTGCTAGTGGAAAGACAGGGGGTATCAATCAGCCCCAGCATTTT
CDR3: CASGKTGGINQPQHF